One and the same sample provided the 28 T cell receptor beta chains below, sequenced in a study of shared clonotypes between healthy human individuals. Measured with immunoSEQ multiplex PCR; TCRdb has only the in-frame clones, and not every one. Of roughly 2.4 million clones listed, approximately 95% are singletons. Specimen: naive CD4+ T cells sorted from blood. Subset in this sample: CD45RA+ positively selected. The origin of the receptors is a man between 18 and 29 years old in good health.

CDR3 nucleotide sequence: TGCAGCGTTGGGTACGGTGAGCAGTTCTTC. This gives the protein CSVGYGEQFF. The chain employs TRBV29-1 and TRBJ2-1; D is uncertain. With 4 bases removed from V and 9 bases from J, the gap between germline ends came to 7 bases. Germline-derived CDR1 and CDR2 are SQVTM and ANQGSEA. The CDR3 totals 10 residues.

About this clone itself: Other DNA sequences in this specimen translate into the identical CDR3. The rearrangement joins TRBV5-1 to TRBJ1-3, with D tentatively TRBD1 (5 bases). V lost 4 bases and J lost 0, with 8 bases in between. CDR3 size: 14 residues. The germline V gene has CDR1 SGHRS and CDR2 YFSETQ. CDR3 sequence reads: CASSPGGSGNTIYF. In DNA form, the CDR3 reads TGCGCCAGCAGCCCGGGGGGCTCTGGAAACACCATATATTTT.

Comment on this clone: Other DNA sequences within the sample encode an identical CDR3. The chain uses TRBV11-2 and TRBJ2-7; D ambiguous. The CDR3 loop spans 12 amino acids. Germline V CDR1 and CDR2: SGHAT, FQNNGV. V lost 1 base and J 4 bases, leaving 5 bases between the germline ends. The CDR3 nucleotides read TGTGCCAGCAGCTTAGCAGGATACGAGCAGTACTTC. Encoded protein: CASSLAGYEQYF.

The chain uses TRBV28 and TRBJ1-5; no firm D call. The CDR3 contains 16 residues. Germline V gene sequence: CDR1 MDHEN, CDR2 SYDVKM. The V end lost 4 bases, the J end lost 2 bases, and 15 bases lay between the germline ends. The chain's CDR3 is CASSSRIDGGNQPQHF. In nucleotides, the CDR3 is TGTGCCAGCAGTTCGAGAATCGACGGGGGCAATCAGCCCCAGCATTTT.

V usage is TRBV7-9 and J usage is TRBJ1-3, with D unresolved. V was clipped by 2 bases and J by 4 bases, with 6 bases between them. Germline CDR1 and CDR2: SEHNR and FQNEAQ (reference sequence). There are 13 residues in the CDR3. The CDR3: CASSLLGGNTIYF. CDR3 sequence (DNA): TGTGCCAGCAGCTTACTCGGGGGAAACACCATATATTTT. Full variable domain (rest looked up from reference TRBV7-9 and TRBJ1-3): DTGVSQNPRHKITKRGQNVTFRCDPISEHNRLYWYRQTLGQGPEFLTYFQNEAQLEKSRLLSDRFSAERPKGSFSTLEIQRTEQGDSAMYLCASSLLGGNTIYFGEGSWLTVV.

The chain uses TRBV30 and TRBJ2-7; weak D call: TRBD2 (5 bases). Germline CDR1 and CDR2: GTSNPN and SVGIG (reference sequence). The CDR3 runs to 14 residues. Trimming took 4 bases from V and 2 from J, leaving 15 bases between them. CDR3 in DNA: TGTGCCTGGACTCCGGACGCGGGCCCCTACGAGCAGTACTTC. It translates to CAWTPDAGPYEQYF.

CDR3 in amino acids: CASSDSTGTSPLHF. The CDR3 DNA sequence: TGTGCCAGTAGTGACTCGACAGGTACTTCACCCCTCCACTTT. V and J are TRBV19 and TRBJ1-6, with D tentatively TRBD1 (6 bases). CDR3 length: 14 amino acids. Germline CDR1 reads LNHDA; CDR2 reads SQIVND (reference sequence). V lost 5 bases to trimming and J lost 9 bases, with 14 bases between them.

Only a few counts were recorded for this clone. The chain recombines TRBV15 with TRBJ1-6, with no clear D. Germline values: CDR1 LNHNV, CDR2 YYDKDF (reference sequence). Trimming cost V 2 bases and J 8 bases, with 10 bases left between them. The CDR3 extends over 14 amino acids. The CDR3 sequence is CATSRFGPDSPLHF. Written as DNA, the CDR3 is TGTGCCACCAGCAGATTTGGGCCGGATTCACCCCTCCACTTT.

The CDR3 DNA reads as TGTGCCAGCAGCTTAGAAGCAGGGTCGGCTAACGGAAACACCATATATTTT. As protein: CASSLEAGSANGNTIYF. V gene TRBV7-2 combines with J gene TRBJ1-3, with D possibly TRBD1 on 5 matching bases. Germline V lookup: CDR1 SGHTA, CDR2 FQGNSA. The CDR3 is 17 amino acids. V was trimmed by 1 base and J by 4 bases, leaving 17 bases between them.

The V gene is TRBV6-1, the J gene TRBJ1-1, with 7 bases identical to TRBD1. Germline lookup yields CDR1 MNHNS and CDR2 SASEGT. V lost 6 bases and J lost 1; bases outside the gene matches: 5. The CDR3 length is 14 residues. CDR3 bases: TGTGCCAGCAGGGCCAGGGGGGGGAACACTGAAGCTTTCTTT. Its protein product is CASRARGGNTEAFF.

V is TRBV11-2 and J is TRBJ2-1; unclear D gene. Trimming removed 0 bases at V and 2 bases at J, with 5 bases between. The germline gives CDR1 SGHAT, CDR2 FQNNGV. This CDR3 spans 14 amino acids. The CDR3: CASSLDRTYNEQFF. The CDR3 DNA sequence: TGTGCCAGCAGCTTAGACAGGACCTACAATGAGCAGTTCTTC.

The CDR3 protein is CASSQNLAGGGYNEQFF. The CDR3 bases are TGTGCCAGCAGCCAAAACTTAGCGGGAGGGGGCTACAATGAGCAGTTCTTC. The J gene is TRBJ2-1, the V gene TRBV5-6, with 11 bases matching TRBD2. The ends lost 4 bases at V and 3 bases at J; junction bases unmatched: 9. CDR1 is SGHDT, CDR2 YYEEEE, per germline. This CDR3 has 17 residues.

This clone was seen just once. The chain recombines TRBV5-5 with TRBJ2-1; no clear D. This CDR3 spans 15 amino acids. The V end lost 4 bases, the J end lost 6 bases, and 17 bases lay between the germline ends. Germline CDR1 and CDR2: SGHKS and YYEKEE (reference sequence). Here the CDR3 DNA reads TGTGCCAGCAGCCCTCAGAGAGCTCCTTCCAATGAGCAGTTCTTC. It translates to CASSPQRAPSNEQFF.

The chain has TRBV6-9 and TRBJ2-3; D gene unclear. Germline CDR1 MNHGY, CDR2 SVAAGI. The ends were cut back, 6 bases at V and 5 bases at J, with 9 bases in the middle. The length of the CDR3 is 12 residues. This CDR3 reads CASREIQDTQYF. CDR3 DNA: TGTGCCAGCAGGGAAATTCAAGATACGCAGTATTTT.

This sequence joins TRBV2 and TRBJ1-2; D gene unclear. The CDR3 is 13 amino acids. With 4 bases removed from V and 2 bases from J, the gap between germline ends came to 8 bases. Germline values: CDR1 SNHLY, CDR2 FYNNEI. The CDR3 here is CASSVQGNYGYTF. The CDR3 DNA follows: TGTGCCAGCAGTGTGCAAGGGAACTATGGCTACACCTTC.

J is TRBJ1-6 and V is TRBV27; 7 positions agree with TRBD1. Trimming at V came to 5 bases and at J to 7 bases, leaving 5 bases not matched to a gene. In germline, CDR1 is MNHEY, CDR2 SMNVEV (reference sequence). The CDR3 covers 14 residues. CDR3 sequence reads: CASSVGTANSPLHF. The CDR3 bases are TGTGCCAGCAGTGTCGGGACAGCCAATTCACCCCTCCACTTT.

In the case of this clone: Additional DNA sequences in this sample encode the identical CDR3. V usage is TRBV28 and J usage is TRBJ1-5; TRBD1 aligns across 9 bases. This CDR3 is built from 15 residues. Losses at the gene ends were 6 bases for V and 6 bases for J; bases not matched to a gene: 9. Germline loops: CDR1 MDHEN, CDR2 SYDVKM. The CDR3 is CASRPRDRAVQPQHF. The CDR3 nucleotides read TGTGCCAGCAGACCTAGGGACAGGGCAGTTCAGCCCCAGCATTTT.

The chain uses TRBV29-1 and TRBJ2-1, with TRBD2 matching 12 bases. V trimming: 7 bases; J trimming: 0 bases; junction bases outside the gene matches: 4. Germline CDR1 is SQVTM and CDR2 is ANQGSEA. The CDR3 runs 15 residues. The CDR3 sequence: CSGGLAGFSYNEQFF. In DNA form, the CDR3 reads TGCAGCGGTGGACTAGCGGGGTTCTCCTACAATGAGCAGTTCTTC.

The rearrangement uses TRBV7-9 and TRBJ2-3, with 11 bases matching TRBD2. This CDR3 comprises 16 residues. Germline CDR1 is SEHNR and CDR2 is FQNEAQ (reference sequence). The trim removed 0 bases at V and 4 bases at J, leaving 3 bases unmatched. The CDR3 region has the DNA TGTGCCAGCAGCTTAGCAATAGCGGGAGGGGCAGATACGCAGTATTTT. Amino acid sequence: CASSLAIAGGADTQYF.

This clone was detected only once. This chain links TRBV21-1 with TRBJ2-3; the table's D call of TRBD1 was not tested on the DNA. TRBV21-1 is a pseudogene segment. The CDR3 runs 17 residues. The CDR3: CASSPILQPIRGDTQYF. For the CDR3, the DNA is TGTGCCAGCAGCCCCATCTTACAGCCCATAAGGGGAGATACGCAGTATTTT.

Concerning this clone itself: The same CDR3 arises from other DNA sequences in this sample as well. The rearrangement links TRBV28 to TRBJ1-2; D is perhaps TRBD1 (5 bases). This CDR3 has 13 residues. Trimming shortened V by 4 bases and J by 4 bases, and 10 bases separated the two germline ends. Germline CDR1 is MDHEN and CDR2 is SYDVKM. This chain's CDR3 is CASSSQGFYGYTF. The CDR3 nucleotides read TGTGCCAGCAGTTCGCAGGGATTCTATGGCTACACCTTC.

Remarks on this clone: At one of its ends the junction is not consistent with the germline gene, which may arise from a read error. The rearrangement uses TRBV4-3 and TRBJ2-5; D is ambiguous. CDR3 size: 14 residues. Germline CDR1 and CDR2: LGHNA and YSLEER. In DNA form, the CDR3 reads TGCGCCAGCAGCCAAGACAGGATGAGTCACCCCAGTAACTTC. Translation gives CASSQDRMSHPSNF.

V is TRBV7-2 and J is TRBJ2-1; 7 bases match TRBD2. Germline V gene lookup returns CDR1 SGHTA and CDR2 FQGNSA. V shed 2 bases and J 4 bases; nucleotides not matched to a gene: 5. The CDR3 loop spans 15 amino acids. The CDR3 sequence is CASSLSGGDYNEQFF. CDR3 in DNA: TGTGCCAGCAGCTTATCGGGAGGAGATTACAATGAGCAGTTCTTC.

This chain joins TRBV7-2 and TRBJ1-4, with D perhaps matching TRBD1 (5 bases). Germline V gene data show CDR1 as SGHTA and CDR2 as FQGNSA. This CDR3 has 14 amino acids. Between the trimmed V and J ends, which lost 8 bases and 4 bases, there was a span of 14 bases. CDR3 in amino acids: CASSPGGINEKLFF. CDR3 in DNA: TGTGCCAGCTCCCCCGGGGGGATTAATGAAAAACTGTTTTTT.

The sample holds one count of this clone. This chain connects TRBV6-1 to TRBJ2-7, with D tentatively TRBD2 (6 bases). Germline values: CDR1 MNHNS, CDR2 SASEGT. The CDR3 consists of 14 residues. Deletions cut 4 bases from V and 2 bases from J, with 12 bases between. CDR3 amino acids: CASSARDGTYEQYF. CDR3 DNA sequence: TGTGCCAGCAGTGCGCGGGACGGCACCTACGAGCAGTACTTC.

V usage is TRBV28 and J usage is TRBJ2-5; D remains ambiguous. The J call could be wrong; TRBJ2-7 is a better fit for the DNA end. Germline lookup yields CDR1 MDHEN and CDR2 SYDVKM. The CDR3 spans 14 residues. DNA of the CDR3: TGTGCCAGCAGTTTCCCTGGTCAATCCTACGAGCAGTACTTC. It specifies CASSFPGQSYEQYF.

This chain links TRBV12-5 with TRBJ2-1, with D possibly TRBD2 on 5 matching bases. The CDR3 has 16 residues. The V end lost 3 bases, the J end lost 5 bases, and 17 bases lay between the germline ends. Germline V gives CDR1 LGHNT, CDR2 FRNRAP. CDR3 nucleotide sequence: TGTGCTAGTGGTTTCCCCCGAGGGCCCCAGAACAATGAGCAGTTCTTC. Translation gives CASGFPRGPQNNEQFF.

The chain recombines TRBV7-2 with TRBJ1-2, with D possibly TRBD1 on 5 matching bases. Germline V gene data show CDR1 as SGHTA and CDR2 as FQGNSA. This CDR3 has 16 residues. Trimming removed 7 bases from V and 7 bases from J, with 25 bases in between. The CDR3 loop reads CASTAEPGRTALGYTF. The CDR3 DNA follows: TGTGCCAGCACCGCAGAACCGGGACGGACCGCCCTTGGCTACACCTTC. Full variable domain (rest looked up from reference TRBV7-2 and TRBJ1-2): GAGVSQSPSNKVTEKGKDVELRCDPISGHTALYWYRQSLGQGLEFLIYFQGNSAPDKSGLPSDRFSAERTGGSVSTLTIQRTQQEDSAVYLCASTAEPGRTALGYTFGSGTRLTVV.